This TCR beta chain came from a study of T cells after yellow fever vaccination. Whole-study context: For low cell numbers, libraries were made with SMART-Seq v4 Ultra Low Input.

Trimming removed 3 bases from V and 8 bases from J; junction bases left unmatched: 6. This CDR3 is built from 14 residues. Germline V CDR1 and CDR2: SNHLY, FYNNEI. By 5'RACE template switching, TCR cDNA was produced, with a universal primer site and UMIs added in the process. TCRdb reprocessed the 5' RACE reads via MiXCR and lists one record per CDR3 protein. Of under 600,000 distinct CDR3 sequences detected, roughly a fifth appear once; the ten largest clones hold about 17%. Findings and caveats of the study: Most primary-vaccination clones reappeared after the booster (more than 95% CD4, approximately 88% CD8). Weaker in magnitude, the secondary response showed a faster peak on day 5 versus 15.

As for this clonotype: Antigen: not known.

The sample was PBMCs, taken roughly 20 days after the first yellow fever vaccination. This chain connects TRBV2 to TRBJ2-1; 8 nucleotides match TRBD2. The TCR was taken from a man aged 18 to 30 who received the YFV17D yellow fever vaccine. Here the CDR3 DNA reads TGTGCCAGCAGTGAGTTGACTAGCGACGATGAGCAGTTCTTC. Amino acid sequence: CASSELTSDDEQFF.